The 25 T cell receptor beta chains in this list originate from one sample, sequenced in a study of cytomegalovirus exposure and HLA in healthy donors. Primers included in the PCR were 60 Vbeta and 13 Jbeta primers. Sequenced by immunoSEQ multiplex PCR; TCRdb stores in-frame clones only, minus some. Of 150,000 to 200,000 clones in the sample, approximately 80% were seen once. What was sequenced was PBMCs. The receptor set was obtained from a man between 18 and 29 years old in good health and CMV-seronegative.

The chain recombines TRBV6-1 with TRBJ2-5; a possible D gene is TRBD2 (6 bases). With 7 bases removed from V and 0 bases from J, the gap between germline ends came to 12 bases. Germline V lookup: CDR1 MNHNS, CDR2 SASEGT. The CDR3 runs 14 residues. CDR3 sequence reads: CASKSGSYQETQYF. The CDR3 nucleotides are TGTGCCAGCAAGAGCGGGTCCTACCAAGAGACCCAGTACTTC.

The chain uses TRBV7-9 and TRBJ2-5; D ambiguous. Germline CDR1 reads SEHNR; CDR2 reads FQNEAQ (reference sequence). The V and J ends lost 5 bases and 4 bases respectively, with 20 bases between them. CDR3 size: 16 residues. CDR3: CASSPHQLIRGETQYF. In DNA form, the CDR3 reads TGTGCCAGCAGCCCCCACCAGCTAATCAGAGGAGAGACCCAGTACTTC. Full variable domain (outside the CDR3, taken from reference TRBV7-9 and TRBJ2-5): DTGVSQNPRHKITKRGQNVTFRCDPISEHNRLYWYRQTLGQGPEFLTYFQNEAQLEKSRLLSDRFSAERPKGSFSTLEIQRTEQGDSAMYLCASSPHQLIRGETQYFGPGTRLLVL.

CDR3 sequence (DNA): TGTGCCGTAGGGAGAGGGATAGCGGGAAGTACGAGAGAGACCCAGTACTTC. This encodes CAVGRGIAGSTRETQYF. This chain uses TRBV19 with TRBJ2-5, with 8 bases aligning to TRBD2. The CDR3 totals 17 residues. V was pared by 11 bases and J by 4 bases, with 21 bases of the junction left unmatched. Germline V CDR1 and CDR2: LNHDA, SQIVND (reference sequence).

Worth noting for this clone: Other DNA sequences of this sample code for an identical CDR3. The rearrangement joins TRBV27 to TRBJ1-5, with D possibly being TRBD1 (6 bases). The germline V gene encodes CDR1 MNHEY and CDR2 SMNVEV (reference sequence). Trimming cost V 5 bases and J 0 bases, with 8 bases left between them. This CDR3 spans 14 amino acids. CDR3 DNA sequence: TGTGCCAGCAGTCTCAGGGGTAGCAATCAGCCCCAGCATTTT. This translates into CASSLRGSNQPQHF.

The chain carries TRBV7-9 and TRBJ1-2, with no clear D. This CDR3 region has 13 residues. The V and J ends lost 5 bases and 7 bases respectively, with 14 bases between them. Germline V lookup: CDR1 SEHNR, CDR2 FQNEAQ (reference sequence). The CDR3 region has the DNA TGTGCCAGCAGCCCTGATTGGCGGGGTGGCTACACCTTC. It specifies CASSPDWRGGYTF.

The chain links TRBV28 to TRBJ2-7, with D possibly TRBD1 on 5 matching bases. This CDR3 has 15 amino acids. Trimming stripped 3 bases from V and 4 bases from J, with 16 bases between. From germline, CDR1 is MDHEN and CDR2 SYDVKM. The CDR3 DNA follows: TGTGCCAGCAGTTTGGGGCCTGTCACGGAGTACGAGCAGTACTTC. Amino acids: CASSLGPVTEYEQYF.

The chain couples TRBV27 to TRBJ2-1, with 13 nucleotides matching TRBD2. The CDR3 covers 16 residues. The ends lost 4 bases at V and 8 bases at J; junction bases unmatched: 8. The germline V gene encodes CDR1 MNHEY and CDR2 SMNVEV (reference sequence). The CDR3 here is CASSSRTSGSIHEQFF. In DNA form, the CDR3 reads TGTGCCAGCAGTTCTCGGACTAGCGGGAGTATCCATGAGCAGTTCTTC.

This chain uses TRBV19 with TRBJ2-2, with 8 bases lining up with TRBD1. CDR1 and CDR2 from the germline V gene are LNHDA and SQIVND (reference sequence). The CDR3 extends over 16 amino acids. V lost 5 bases and J lost 5; bases outside the gene matches: 10. The CDR3: CASSPPGGAGTGELFF. The CDR3 DNA is TGTGCCAGTAGTCCCCCAGGGGGCGCCGGAACCGGGGAGCTGTTTTTT.

The V call is TRBV5-1, the J call TRBJ1-3; 9 nucleotides align to TRBD1. The trim removed 4 bases at V and 3 bases at J, leaving 8 bases unmatched. Germline V CDR1 and CDR2: SGHRS, YFSETQ. This CDR3 region has 16 residues. The CDR3 DNA sequence: TGCGCCAGCAGCGGATCGGGACAGGGTGGTGGAAACACCATATATTTT. Its protein is CASSGSGQGGGNTIYF. Full variable domain (outside the CDR3, taken from reference TRBV5-1 and TRBJ1-3): KAGVTQTPRYLIKTRGQQVTLSCSPISGHRSVSWYQQTPGQGLQFLFEYFSETQRNKGNFPGRFSGRQFSNSRSEMNVSTLELGDSALYLCASSGSGQGGGNTIYFGEGSWLTVV.

The V call is TRBV5-1, the J call TRBJ2-7; maybe TRBD2 (5 bases). The CDR3 spans 15 residues. Germline V gene data show CDR1 as SGHRS and CDR2 as YFSETQ. The V end was cut by 0 bases, the J end by 2 bases, with 12 bases between. The CDR3 spells CASSLVTFGAYEQYF. The CDR3 coding sequence is TGCGCCAGCAGCTTGGTTACCTTCGGGGCCTACGAGCAGTACTTC.

J is TRBJ2-7 and V is TRBV14, with 9 bases aligning to TRBD2. Per the germline V gene, CDR1 is SGHDN and CDR2 is FVKESK. CDR3 length equals 15 residues. The V gene end was trimmed by 2 bases and the J gene end by 1 base; junction bases not matched to a gene: 3. The CDR3 nucleotides read TGTGCCAGCAGCCAAACTAGCGGGCCGTCCTACGAGCAGTACTTC. Its translation is CASSQTSGPSYEQYF.

The chain employs TRBV10-3 and TRBJ2-3; 9 bases are a match to TRBD1. CDR3 length: 12 residues. J lost 6 bases, V lost 11 bases, and 6 bases had no gene match. The germline V gene has CDR1 ENHRY and CDR2 SYGVKD. The DNA of the CDR3 is TGTGCCTCCGGGACAGGGTTGGATACGCAGTATTTT. Protein: CASGTGLDTQYF.

This clone turned up a few times. The rearrangement joins TRBV6-1 to TRBJ2-7; 9 nucleotides line up with TRBD2. The CDR3 is made up of 15 amino acids. The V segment lost 3 bases and the J segment 1 base; nucleotides outside the gene matches: 4. Germline-derived CDR1 and CDR2 are MNHNS and SASEGT. CDR3 in amino acids: CASSEVAGESYEQYF. In nucleotides, the CDR3 is TGTGCCAGCAGTGAGGTAGCGGGGGAGTCCTACGAGCAGTACTTC.

As concerns this clone: Other DNA sequences within the sample encode an identical CDR3. The rearrangement uses TRBV2 and TRBJ2-3, with TRBD2 identical over 13 bases. This CDR3 contains 15 residues. Germline CDR1 and CDR2: SNHLY and FYNNEI. V gave up 5 bases and J gave up 4 bases; unmatched junction bases: 3. This CDR3 reads CASSPGLAGADTQYF. The CDR3 DNA reads as TGTGCCAGCAGTCCCGGACTAGCGGGAGCAGATACGCAGTATTTT.

The genes are TRBV7-9 and TRBJ2-1, with TRBD1 matching 9 bases. The germline gives CDR1 SEHNR, CDR2 FQNEAQ (reference sequence). CDR3 size: 16 residues. V dropped 6 bases and J dropped 5; count of bases not matched to a gene: 11. CDR3 sequence reads: CASSPPRQGVNNEQFF. Here the CDR3 DNA reads TGTGCCAGCAGTCCGCCTCGACAGGGGGTTAACAATGAGCAGTTCTTC. Variable domain in full (rest from reference TRBV7-9 and TRBJ2-1): DTGVSQNPRHKITKRGQNVTFRCDPISEHNRLYWYRQTLGQGPEFLTYFQNEAQLEKSRLLSDRFSAERPKGSFSTLEIQRTEQGDSAMYLCASSPPRQGVNNEQFFGPGTRLTVL.

This clone was picked up a small number of times. V gene TRBV28 combines with J gene TRBJ1-1; 8 nucleotides match TRBD1. The ends lost 6 bases at V and 1 base at J; junction bases unmatched: 7. The germline V gene has CDR1 MDHEN and CDR2 SYDVKM. The CDR3 is 15 amino acids. The CDR3 bases are TGTGCCAGCAGCCCACAGGGGGAGACGAACACTGAAGCTTTCTTT. The encoded protein is CASSPQGETNTEAFF.

The J gene is TRBJ2-7, the V gene TRBV5-1, with TRBD1 matching over 9 bases. The V and J ends lost 2 bases and 5 bases, in that order; junction bases with no gene match: 5. The CDR3 contains 14 residues. The germline CDR1 and CDR2 sequences are SGHRS and YFSETQ. The CDR3 bases are TGCGCCAGCAGCTTTGGGACAGGGTTGCACGAGCAGTACTTC. This sequence encodes CASSFGTGLHEQYF.

The chain links TRBV4-1 to TRBJ2-1, with unresolved D. This CDR3 is built from 15 residues. Germline loops: CDR1 MGHRA, CDR2 YSYEKL. Between the trimmed V and J ends, which lost 6 bases and 0 bases, there was a span of 12 bases. CDR3 in amino acids: CASRDTLVSYNEQFF. CDR3 sequence (DNA): TGCGCCAGCAGGGATACTCTAGTCTCCTACAATGAGCAGTTCTTC.

The V gene is TRBV10-3, the J gene TRBJ2-2; 13 nucleotides line up with TRBD2. Germline CDR1 reads ENHRY; CDR2 reads SYGVKD. CDR3 length: 16 amino acids. The ends lost 4 bases at V and 7 bases at J; junction bases unmatched: 6. This CDR3 is CAISGTSGSGGGELFF. Here the CDR3 DNA reads TGTGCCATCAGTGGGACTAGCGGGAGTGGTGGCGGGGAGCTGTTTTTT.

This clone was observed a single time. The chain couples TRBV6-1 to TRBJ1-5, with D hard to call. The CDR3 sequence is 14 residues long. Germline lookup yields CDR1 MNHNS and CDR2 SASEGT. Trimming stripped 3 bases from V and 4 bases from J, with 10 bases between. DNA of the CDR3: TGTGCCAGCAGTGAGTACTACGTTAATCAGCCCCAGCATTTT. It encodes CASSEYYVNQPQHF.

V and J are TRBV29-1 and TRBJ1-1; 7 positions match TRBD1. The CDR3 length is 13 residues. V dropped 3 bases and J dropped 1; count of bases not matched to a gene: 2. CDR1 SQVTM and CDR2 ANQGSEA come from the germline V gene. The CDR3 DNA is TGCAGCGTTGAGGACAGGAGGAACACTGAAGCTTTCTTT. Encoded protein: CSVEDRRNTEAFF.

Concerning this clone itself: The junction differs from germline at one of its ends, possibly a read error. The chain's CDR3 is CASSLVASGFSHEQYF. CDR3 nucleotides: TGCGCCAGCAGCTTGGTGGCTAGCGGGTTCTCCCACGAGCAGTACTTC. This chain uses TRBV5-1 with TRBJ2-7, with TRBD2 matching over 8 bases. CDR3 length equals 16 residues. Per germline, CDR1 SGHRS and CDR2 YFSETQ.

The chain uses TRBV27 and TRBJ2-1, with a tentative D call TRBD2 (6 bases). From germline, CDR1 is MNHEY and CDR2 SMNVEV (reference sequence). V was pared by 6 bases and J by 5 bases, with 17 bases between. The CDR3 runs 15 residues. This CDR3 reads CASSWGVQINNEQFF. DNA of the CDR3: TGTGCCAGCAGCTGGGGGGTTCAGATAAACAATGAGCAGTTCTTC.

This chain connects TRBV7-9 to TRBJ2-7; TRBD1 might be the D (6 bases). The CDR3 spans 14 residues. From germline, CDR1 is SEHNR and CDR2 FQNEAQ (reference sequence). Trimming pared 4 bases from V and 1 base from J, leaving 11 bases between. The CDR3 sequence is CASSSTGTSYEQYF. The CDR3 region has the DNA TGTGCCAGCAGCTCTACGGGGACATCCTACGAGCAGTACTTC.

V gene TRBV6-5 combines with J gene TRBJ1-1, with TRBD1 as a possible D gene (5 bases). Germline loops: CDR1 MNHEY, CDR2 SVGAGI. This CDR3 has 13 amino acids. Trimming pared 5 bases from V and 4 bases from J, leaving 11 bases between. The CDR3 DNA follows: TGTGCCAGCAGTGGGGGGGAGGTCACTGAAGCTTTCTTT. Amino acid sequence: CASSGGEVTEAFF.